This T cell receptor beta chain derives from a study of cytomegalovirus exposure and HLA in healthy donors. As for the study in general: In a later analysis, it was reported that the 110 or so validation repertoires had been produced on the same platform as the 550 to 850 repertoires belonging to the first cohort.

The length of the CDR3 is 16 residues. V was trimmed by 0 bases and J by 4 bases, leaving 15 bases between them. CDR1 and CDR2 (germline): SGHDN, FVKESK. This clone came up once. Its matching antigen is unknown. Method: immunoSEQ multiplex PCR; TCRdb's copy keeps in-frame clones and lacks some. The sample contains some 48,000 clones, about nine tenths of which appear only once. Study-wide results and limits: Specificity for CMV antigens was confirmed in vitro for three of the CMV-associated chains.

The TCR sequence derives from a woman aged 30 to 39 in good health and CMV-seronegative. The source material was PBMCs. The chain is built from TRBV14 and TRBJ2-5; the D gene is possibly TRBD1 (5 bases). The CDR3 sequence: CASSQDLGRAVETQYF. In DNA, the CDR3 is TGTGCCAGCAGCCAAGATCTCGGCAGGGCGGTAGAGACCCAGTACTTC. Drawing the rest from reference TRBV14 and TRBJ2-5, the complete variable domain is EAGVTQFPSHSVIEKGQTVTLRCDPISGHDNLYWYRRVMGKEIKFLLHFVKESKQDESGMPNNRFLAERTGGTYSTLKVQPAELEDSGVYFCASSQDLGRAVETQYFGPGTRLLVL.